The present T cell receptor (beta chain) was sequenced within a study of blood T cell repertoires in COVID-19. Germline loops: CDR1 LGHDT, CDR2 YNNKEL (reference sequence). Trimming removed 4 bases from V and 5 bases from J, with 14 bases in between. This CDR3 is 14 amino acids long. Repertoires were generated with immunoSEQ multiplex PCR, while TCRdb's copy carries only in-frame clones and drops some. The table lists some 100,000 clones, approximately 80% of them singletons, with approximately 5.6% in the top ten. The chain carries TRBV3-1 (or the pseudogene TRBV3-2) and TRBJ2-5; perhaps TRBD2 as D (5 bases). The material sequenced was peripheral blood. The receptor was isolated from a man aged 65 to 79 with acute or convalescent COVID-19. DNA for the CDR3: TGTGCCAGCAGCCTTCGGGAAGGGTGGGAGACCCAGTACTTC. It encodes CASSLREGWETQYF.